Below, 23 T cell receptor beta chains from the same sample are listed, as sequenced in a study of T-cell reconstitution after alpha-beta-depleted transplantation in children. The TCRbeta library incorporated unique molecular identifiers. TCRdb reprocessed the PCR reads via MiXCR and lists one record per CDR3 protein. This table holds hundreds of thousands of distinct CDR3 sequences, 10% to 15% found once. The specimen was PBMCs, collected before TCRalphabeta/CD19-depleted stem cell transplant. The receptors derive from a girl aged 2-10 years with congenital amegakaryocytic thrombocytopenia, due to receive a stem cell transplant.

This clonotype was recorded at least ten times. The chain joins TRBV10-3 to TRBJ2-2; 7 bases align to TRBD1. The CDR3 runs 16 residues. V lost 6 bases and J lost 6; bases outside the gene matches: 13. The germline V gene has CDR1 ENHRY and CDR2 SYGVKD. The CDR3 sequence: CAIREGTVQGPGELFF. The DNA for the CDR3 is TGTGCCATCAGAGAGGGGACAGTTCAAGGTCCCGGGGAGCTGTTTTTT.

At least ten counts were recorded for this clonotype. The gene calls are TRBV6-5 and TRBJ2-2; D is unresolved. The CDR3 totals 17 residues. V was pared by 0 bases and J by 0 bases, with 11 bases between. CDR1 is MNHEY and CDR2 is SVGAGI in the germline V gene. CDR3: CASSYSVAASNTGELFF. CDR3 sequence (DNA): TGTGCCAGCAGTTACTCCGTCGCGGCCTCGAACACCGGGGAGCTGTTTTTT.

There are a few counts of this clonotype. V usage is TRBV5-1 and J usage is TRBJ1-1; D possibly corresponds to TRBD1 (5 bases). This CDR3 contains 14 residues. Looked up from germline, CDR1 is SGHRS and CDR2 is YFSETQ. Trimming took off 6 bases at V and 0 bases at J, with 12 bases between the two ends. This CDR3 is CASTFGTVNTEAFF. CDR3 DNA: TGCGCCAGCACGTTTGGGACGGTGAACACTGAAGCTTTCTTT.

This clonotype showed up just a few times. The junction departs from germline at one end; a sequencing error may be responsible. This chain joins TRBV30 and TRBJ2-5; D is possibly TRBD1 (6 bases). Germline V gene sequence: CDR1 GTSNPN, CDR2 SVGIG (reference sequence). The CDR3 is 12 residues long. Here the CDR3 reads CAWNWKGQSTDF. The DNA of the CDR3 is TGTGCCTGGAACTGGAAAGGACAGTCCACGGACTTC.

The rearrangement uses TRBV15 and TRBJ2-1, with 10 nucleotides matching TRBD1. The germline V gene encodes CDR1 LNHNV and CDR2 YYDKDF (reference sequence). Trimming cost V 6 bases and J 5 bases; bases outside gene matches: 4. The CDR3 is 14 amino acids. The CDR3 bases are TGTGCCACCAGTGAGGGACAGGGGCACAATGAGCAGTTCTTC. Translating it yields CATSEGQGHNEQFF. The full variable domain, with the rest looked up from reference TRBV15 and TRBJ2-1, is DAMVIQNPRYQVTQFGKPVTLSCSQTLNHNVMYWYQQKSSQAPKLLFHYYDKDFNNEADTPDNFQSRRPNTSFCFLDIRSPGLGDTAMYLCATSEGQGHNEQFFGPGTRLTVL.

This clonotype was observed many times. The V gene is TRBV10-2, the J gene TRBJ2-1; D may be TRBD2 (6 bases). Germline-derived CDR1 and CDR2 are WSHSY and SAAADI. The CDR3 extends over 15 amino acids. Trimming left V 7 bases short and J 4 bases short, with 17 bases between. The CDR3 sequence: CASTRWGGEYNEQFF. CDR3 DNA: TGCGCCAGCACCCGATGGGGCGGGGAGTACAATGAGCAGTTCTTC.

The chain links TRBV29-1 to TRBJ1-1; D may be TRBD1 (6 bases). The CDR3 sequence is 13 residues long. Germline V gene data show CDR1 as SQVTM and CDR2 as ANQGSEA. The V and J ends lost 8 bases and 2 bases respectively, with 15 bases between them. For the CDR3, the DNA is TGCAGCCTTACCAGGGGATTTAACACTGAAGCTTTCTTT. Its translation is CSLTRGFNTEAFF.

This clonotype was seen repeatedly, ten times or more. The chain uses TRBV11-2 and TRBJ2-1; TRBD1 agrees at 8 bases. Germline V lookup: CDR1 SGHAT, CDR2 FQNNGV. The CDR3 runs 15 residues. Unmatched junction bases numbered 5, after V lost 0 bases and J lost 7 bases. CDR3 nucleotide sequence: TGTGCCAGCAGCTTAGACAGGGGGCATGGAAATGAGCAGTTCTTC. As protein: CASSLDRGHGNEQFF.

Many counts were recorded for this clonotype. The chain carries TRBV6-5 and TRBJ1-1; the D is unclear. The CDR3 covers 11 residues. V shed 6 bases and J shed 1 base, with 3 bases lying between them. Germline V gene data show CDR1 as MNHEY and CDR2 as SVGAGI. CDR3 protein: CASRRNTEAFF. The CDR3 bases are TGTGCCAGCAGGAGGAACACTGAAGCTTTCTTT.

This clonotype has at least ten counts. This chain joins TRBV4-1 and TRBJ2-7; tentatively, D is TRBD1 or TRBD2 (5 bases each). This CDR3 comprises 15 residues. Trimming took 1 base from V and 9 from J, leaving 19 bases between them. Germline CDR1 reads MGHRA; CDR2 reads YSYEKL. CDR3 loop: CASSQGGIQVSGQYF. The CDR3 bases are TGCGCCAGCAGCCAAGGAGGGATACAGGTTTCTGGGCAGTACTTC.

The sample holds many counts of this clonotype. This rearrangement joins TRBV10-3 to TRBJ2-1; D may match TRBD1 or TRBD2 (5 bases each). CDR1 and CDR2 from the germline V gene are ENHRY and SYGVKD. The CDR3 is 18 amino acids. With 4 bases removed from V and 2 bases from J, the gap between germline ends came to 21 bases. This chain's CDR3 is CAISGVGEGTTAYNEQFF. As DNA, the CDR3 is TGTGCCATCAGTGGGGTCGGGGAAGGGACCACGGCCTACAATGAGCAGTTCTTC.

The chain has TRBV20-1 and TRBJ2-5; no definite D call. V was pared by 0 bases and J by 6 bases, with 17 bases between. Germline CDR1 is DFQATT and CDR2 is SNEGSKA (reference sequence). The CDR3 covers 15 residues. CDR3 in DNA: TGCAGTGCTAGAGATGGTTCGGTGGCGGTGCAGACCCAGTACTTC. Amino acid sequence: CSARDGSVAVQTQYF.

This clonotype was observed many times. DNA of the CDR3: TGCGCCAGCAGCTTGGCCGGGACTTCGAGCGGGGAGCTGTTTTTT. Encoded protein: CASSLAGTSSGELFF. V usage is TRBV5-1 and J usage is TRBJ2-2, with a tentative D call TRBD2 (6 bases). The CDR3 contains 15 residues. Germline values: CDR1 SGHRS, CDR2 YFSETQ. With 0 bases removed from V and 7 bases from J, the gap between germline ends came to 13 bases. Together with reference TRBV5-1 and TRBJ2-2, the CDR3 gives the full variable domain: KAGVTQTPRYLIKTRGQQVTLSCSPISGHRSVSWYQQTPGQGLQFLFEYFSETQRNKGNFPGRFSGRQFSNSRSEMNVSTLELGDSALYLCASSLAGTSSGELFFGEGSRLTVL.

The CDR3 DNA follows: TGTGCCAGCAGCGGGACAGGGGGCTTAAAGACCCAGTACTTC. Residues: CASSGTGGLKTQYF. The rearrangement links TRBV11-2 to TRBJ2-5; 12 bases align to TRBD1. The CDR3 consists of 14 residues. J gave up 6 bases and V 5 bases, and 4 bases lay outside the gene matches. Germline V gives CDR1 SGHAT, CDR2 FQNNGV. Together with reference TRBV11-2 and TRBJ2-5, the CDR3 gives the full variable domain: EAGVAQSPRYKIIEKRQSVAFWCNPISGHATLYWYQQILGQGPKLLIQFQNNGVVDDSQLPKDRFSAERLKGVDSTLKIQPAKLEDSAVYLCASSGTGGLKTQYFGPGTRLLVL.

This rearrangement joins TRBV7-8 to TRBJ1-1, with D maybe TRBD1 (5 bases). Germline V gene sequence: CDR1 SGHVS, CDR2 FQNEAQ. Deletions cut 5 bases from V and 0 bases from J, with 13 bases between. The CDR3 runs to 15 residues. CDR3 sequence (DNA): TGTGCCAGCAGCCCGAGGCAGGGCCTGAACACTGAAGCTTTCTTT. Its protein is CASSPRQGLNTEAFF.

This chain connects TRBV7-9 to TRBJ2-7; D may match TRBD1 or TRBD2 (5 bases each). Between the trimmed V and J ends, which lost 5 bases and 6 bases, there was a span of 14 bases. CDR1 SEHNR and CDR2 FQNEAQ come from the germline V gene (reference sequence). The CDR3 length is 13 residues. CDR3 in DNA: TGTGCCAGCAGCCATGTGGGGACCACCGAGCAGTACTTC. Residues: CASSHVGTTEQYF.

The chain joins TRBV29-1 to TRBJ2-1; perhaps D is TRBD1 or TRBD2 (5 bases each). This CDR3 has 13 amino acids. Germline V gene data show CDR1 as SQVTM and CDR2 as ANQGSEA. The germline V and J ends were trimmed by 3 bases and 7 bases, with 13 bases remaining between them. The CDR3, as DNA: TGCAGCGTTGACTTTGAGGGGAGAAATGAGCAGTTCTTC. It encodes CSVDFEGRNEQFF.

This clonotype was seen ten or more times. CDR3 residues: CATSRDPGGADTQYF. The CDR3 bases are TGTGCCACCAGCAGAGATCCAGGTGGGGCAGATACGCAGTATTTT. The chain recombines TRBV15 with TRBJ2-3; unclear D gene. CDR3 length: 15 amino acids. V lost 0 bases to trimming and J lost 4 bases, with 11 bases between them. Germline values: CDR1 LNHNV, CDR2 YYDKDF (reference sequence).

This clonotype has more than one count but fewer than ten. The chain combines TRBV19 with TRBJ1-3, with unresolved D. V was pared by 9 bases and J by 0 bases, with 12 bases between. This CDR3 comprises 14 residues. Germline CDR1 and CDR2: LNHDA and SQIVND (reference sequence). The CDR3 DNA reads TGTGCCAGCCTTGAGCGGATCTCTGGAAACACCATATATTTT. Translation: CASLERISGNTIYF.

The chain uses TRBV5-4 and TRBJ2-7; 9 bases align to TRBD1. This CDR3 comprises 14 residues. The V gene's germline CDR1 is SGHNT and CDR2 YYREEE (reference sequence). The V segment lost 3 bases and the J segment 5 bases; nucleotides outside the gene matches: 6. The CDR3 sequence is CASSSSTGGNEQYF. In DNA form, the CDR3 reads TGTGCCAGCAGCTCGTCGACAGGGGGTAACGAGCAGTACTTC.

Only a few counts were recorded for this clonotype. The chain has TRBV20-1 and TRBJ2-2; 16 bases map to TRBD2. The CDR3 has 18 residues. V lost 8 bases and J lost 3; bases outside the gene matches: 12. Germline-derived CDR1 and CDR2 are DFQATT and SNEGSKA (reference sequence). CDR3 DNA: TGCAGTCTCGAAGTGGGGACTAGCGGGAGGGCTTACACCGGGGAGCTGTTTTTT. Residues: CSLEVGTSGRAYTGELFF.

The sample holds many counts of this clonotype. The gene calls are TRBV5-1 and TRBJ2-1; 7 nucleotides agree with TRBD1. Germline lookup yields CDR1 SGHRS and CDR2 YFSETQ. The ends lost 4 bases at V and 5 bases at J; junction bases unmatched: 6. CDR3 length: 14 amino acids. The CDR3 loop is CASSQSTGNNEQFF. The CDR3 region has the DNA TGCGCCAGCAGCCAATCGACAGGGAACAATGAGCAGTTCTTC.

The J gene is TRBJ1-2, the V gene TRBV3-1; a weak D match, TRBD1 (6 bases). Trimming removed 11 bases at V and 2 bases at J, with 21 bases between. CDR3 length equals 15 residues. In germline, CDR1 is LGHDT, CDR2 YNNKEL (reference sequence). CDR3 residues: CASTQEGDANYGYTF. For the CDR3, the DNA is TGTGCCTCCACCCAAGAGGGGGACGCGAACTATGGCTACACCTTC. The full variable domain, its missing parts supplied by reference TRBV3-1 and TRBJ1-2, is DTAVSQTPKYLVTQMGNDKSIKCEQNLGHDTMYWYKQDSKKFLKIMFSYNNKELIINETVPNRFSPKSPDKAHLNLHINSLELGDSAVYFCASTQEGDANYGYTFGSGTRLTVV.